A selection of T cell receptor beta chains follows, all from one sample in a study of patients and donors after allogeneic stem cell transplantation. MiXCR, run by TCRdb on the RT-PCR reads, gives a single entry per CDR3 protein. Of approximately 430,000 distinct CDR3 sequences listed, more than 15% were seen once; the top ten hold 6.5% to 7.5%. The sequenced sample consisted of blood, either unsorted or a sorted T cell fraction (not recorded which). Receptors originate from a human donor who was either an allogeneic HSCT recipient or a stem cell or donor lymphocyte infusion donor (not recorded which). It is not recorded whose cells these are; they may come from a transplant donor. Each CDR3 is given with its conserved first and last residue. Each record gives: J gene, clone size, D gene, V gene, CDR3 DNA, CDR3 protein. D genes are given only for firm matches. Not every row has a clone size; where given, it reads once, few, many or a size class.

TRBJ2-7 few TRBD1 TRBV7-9 TGTGCCAGCAGCTTACGTGACAGGGGGTTCGAGCAGTACTTC CASSLRDRGFEQYF
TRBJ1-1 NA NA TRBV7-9 TGTGCCAGCAGCTTTCCCGCCGCGAACACTGAAGCTTTCTTT CASSFPAANTEAFF
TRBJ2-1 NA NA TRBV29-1 TGCAGCGTCCCCGTTCCCCCGAAGGGTGAGCAGTTCTTC CSVPVPPKGEQFF
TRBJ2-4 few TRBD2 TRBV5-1 TGCGCCAGCAGCTTGTTAGCGGGAGCCAAAAACATTCAGTACTTC CASSLLAGAKNIQYF
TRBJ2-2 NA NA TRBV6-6 TGTGCCAGCAGTTACTTGGAGACCGGGGAGCTGTTTTTT CASSYLETGELFF
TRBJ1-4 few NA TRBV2 TGTGCCAGCGCCTTTTGGGGTGGTGAAAAACTGTTTTTT CASAFWGGEKLFF
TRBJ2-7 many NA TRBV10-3 TGTGCCATCAGCAAGACTAGCTACGAGCAGTACTTC CAISKTSYEQYF
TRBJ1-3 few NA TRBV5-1 TGCGCCAGCAGCTTGGAACTGGGCCGGGGGCCTGGAAACACCATATATTTT CASSLELGRGPGNTIYF
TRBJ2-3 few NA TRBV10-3 TGTGCCATCAGTGAAATCCTTAGCACAGATACGCAGTATTTT CAISEILSTDTQYF
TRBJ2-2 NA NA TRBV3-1 TGTGCCAGCAGCCAAGATTGGCCCGGAAACACCGGGGAGCTGTTTTTT CASSQDWPGNTGELFF
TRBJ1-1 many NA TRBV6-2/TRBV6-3 TGTGCCAGCAGCCGGACGAACACTGAAGCTTTCTTT CASSRTNTEAFF
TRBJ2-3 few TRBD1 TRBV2 TGTGCCAGCATCAGAGGGACAGGGAGCACAGATACGCAGTATTTT CASIRGTGSTDTQYF
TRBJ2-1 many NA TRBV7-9 TGTGCCAGCAGCTTAGGAGGGAGCCCCAAGAATGAGCAGTTCTTC CASSLGGSPKNEQFF
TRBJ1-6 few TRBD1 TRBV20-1 TGCAGTGCTGCCCGGGACAGGGGATATTCACCCCTCCACTTT CSAARDRGYSPLHF
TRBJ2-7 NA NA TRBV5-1 TGCGCCAGCAGCTTGGCCTCTAGGACAGCCCTCTCCTACGAGCAGTACTTC CASSLASRTALSYEQYF
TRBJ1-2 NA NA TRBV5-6 TGTGCCAGCAGCTTGGTTCCTGGCAGGGGCGCCCAGGGCTACACCTTC CASSLVPGRGAQGYTF
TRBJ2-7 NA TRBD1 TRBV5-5 TGTGCCAGCAGGGATACAGGGGGCGTGGAGTACTTC CASRDTGGVEYF
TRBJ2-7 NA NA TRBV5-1 TGCGCCAGCAGCATCGGGACATCCTACGAGCAGTACTTC CASSIGTSYEQYF
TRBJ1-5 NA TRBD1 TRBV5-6 TGTGCCAGCAGCAGAGGACAGGGGAACGGTCAGCCCCAGCATTTT CASSRGQGNGQPQHF
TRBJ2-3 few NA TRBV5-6 TGTGCCAGCAGCTTCCCCGGGACGCTTGGACCTACGCAGTATTTT CASSFPGTLGPTQYF
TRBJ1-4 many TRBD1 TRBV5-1 TGCGCCAGCAGCTTCCGGGACAGTAATGAAAAACTGTTTTTT CASSFRDSNEKLFF
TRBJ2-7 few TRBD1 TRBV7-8 TGTGCCAGCAGCTTAGACTTCGGGACAGGGCTTTCCTACGAGCAGTACTTC CASSLDFGTGLSYEQYF
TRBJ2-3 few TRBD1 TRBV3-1 TGTGCCAGCAGCCAAGATATGACAGGGGAAGATACGCAGTATTTT CASSQDMTGEDTQYF
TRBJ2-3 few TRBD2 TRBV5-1 TGCGCCAGCACCTTAGCGGGAAGCACAGATACGCAGTATTTT CASTLAGSTDTQYF
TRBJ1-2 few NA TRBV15 TGTGCCACCAGCAGAGATTCCGTTGACTATGGCTACACCTTC CATSRDSVDYGYTF
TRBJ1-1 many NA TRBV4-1 TGCGCCAGCAGCCAAGCAGGCCTCGCGAACACTGAAGCTTTCTTT CASSQAGLANTEAFF
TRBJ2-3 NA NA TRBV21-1 TGTGCCAGCAGCAAAGAAGCGCGGGGGGGAGAGGCCGATACGCAGTATTTT CASSKEARGGEADTQYF
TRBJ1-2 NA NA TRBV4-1 TGCGCCAGCAGCCAAGTTTTTCGTGACTTTAACTATTGCTACACCTTC CASSQVFRDFNYCYTF
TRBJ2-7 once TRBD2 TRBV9 TGTGCCAGCAGCCCCGGGGATGGACTAGCGGCCATAGAGCAGTACTTC CASSPGDGLAAIEQYF
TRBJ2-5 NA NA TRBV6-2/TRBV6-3 TGTGCCAGCAGTGCCCTCAGGGGGGCAGAGACCCAGTACTTC CASSALRGAETQYF
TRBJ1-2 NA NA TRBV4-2 TGTGCCAGCAGCCAAGATCTGGGGGCGGACTATGGCTACACCTTC CASSQDLGADYGYTF
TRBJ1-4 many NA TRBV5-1 TGCGCCAGCAGCACCCAGGGAGTGGGCAGTGAAAAACTGTTTTTT CASSTQGVGSEKLFF
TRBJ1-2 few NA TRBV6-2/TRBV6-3 TGTGCCAGCAGTTACGGTGCGGGGTGGAACGGCTACACCTTC CASSYGAGWNGYTF
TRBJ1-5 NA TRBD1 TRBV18 TGTGCCAGCTCACCAGAGACAGGGGTACGGCAGCCCCAGCATTTT CASSPETGVRQPQHF
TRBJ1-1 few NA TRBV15 TGTGCCACCAGCAGATCCGACCGGGTTTTCTTT CATSRSDRVFF
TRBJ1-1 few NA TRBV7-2 TGTGCCAGCAGCTTAATCTCCCGGCCCACTGAAGCTTTCTTT CASSLISRPTEAFF
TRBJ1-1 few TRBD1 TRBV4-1 TGCGCCAGCAGCCAGCAATGGGCCCCGGGACAGAGGAACACTGAAGCTTTCTTT CASSQQWAPGQRNTEAFF
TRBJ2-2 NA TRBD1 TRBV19 TGTGCCAGGTCCGGGACAGATAACACCGGGGAGCTGTTTTTT CARSGTDNTGELFF
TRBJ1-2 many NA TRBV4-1 TGCGCCAGCAGCCACGGACCGCGAAAAAACGGAGATGGCTACACCTTC CASSHGPRKNGDGYTF
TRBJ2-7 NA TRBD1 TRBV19 TGTGCCAGTAGTAGGGGGACAGGGGCGAGCTCCTACGAGCAGTACTTC CASSRGTGASSYEQYF
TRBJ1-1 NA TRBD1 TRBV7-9 TGTGCCAGCAGCCTAATGGGACAGATGAACACTGAAGCTTTCTTT CASSLMGQMNTEAFF
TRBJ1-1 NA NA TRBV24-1 TGTGCCACCAGTGATGGGGGAGGTGGCACTGAAGCTTTCTTT CATSDGGGGTEAFF
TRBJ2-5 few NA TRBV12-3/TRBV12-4 TGTGCCAGCAGTTTCTCCCTCCAAGAGACCCAGTACTTC CASSFSLQETQYF
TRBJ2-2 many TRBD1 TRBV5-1 TGCGCCAGCAGCTCGGACAGGGGGCGCACCGGGGAGCTGTTTTTT CASSSDRGRTGELFF
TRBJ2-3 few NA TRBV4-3 TGCGCCAGCAGCCAAGATTTCGGTGGGCCGAAGAGCACAGATACGCAGTATTTT CASSQDFGGPKSTDTQYF
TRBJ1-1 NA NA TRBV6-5 TGTGCCAGCAGTTACTCGAGTCCGGGGGCGCGGGAAGCTTTCTTT CASSYSSPGAREAFF
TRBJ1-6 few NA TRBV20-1 TGCAGGCACGAGGGGAGTCAAATAGTGGTGAATTCACCCCTCCACTTT CRHEGSQIVVNSPLHF
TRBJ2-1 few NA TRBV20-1 TGCAGTGCTAGATCGTTTGCGGCATCGATATACAATGAGCAGTTCTTC CSARSFAASIYNEQFF
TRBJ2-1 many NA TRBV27 TGTGCCAGCAGTCTAAGGCCGTCGGCCTCCTACAATGAGCAGTTCTTC CASSLRPSASYNEQFF
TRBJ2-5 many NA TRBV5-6 TGTGCCAGCAGCCAACCGACCTCGGAAGAGACCCAGTACTTC CASSQPTSEETQYF
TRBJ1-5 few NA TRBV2 TGTGCCAGCAGTGAAGGAAGGGTCGGTCAGCCCCAGCATTTT CASSEGRVGQPQHF
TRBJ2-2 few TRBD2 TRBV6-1 TGTGCCAGCAGTCATAATCGCGGGGGGGGCACCACCGGGGAGCTGTTTTTT CASSHNRGGGTTGELFF